This entry lists 19 T cell receptor beta chains sequenced from one sample in a study of T-cell reconstitution after alpha-beta-depleted transplantation in children (dated by TCRdb to 2016 to 2018). Library method: PCR. The sequencer was an Illumina HiSeq 2500. TCR libraries were prepared with molecular barcoding, using unique molecular identifiers to normalize TCRbeta repertoire quantification. Using fastp trimming at Q25 and MiXCR clonotype assembly, TCRdb reanalyzed the public sequencing data and kept in-frame beta chains. Entries that share a CDR3 protein sequence are merged under the most common genes and DNA. The sample profile shows a few hundred thousand distinct CDR3 sequences; approximately 20% of them were found once. The top ten constitute less than 4% of the sample. Source: PBMCs from the stem cell graft donor, taken from the stem cell graft. Receptor source: a human donor who donated a stem cell graft to a child with acute lymphoblastic leukemia.

This clonotype was counted between two and nine times. This chain uses TRBV9 with TRBJ2-1; no definite D call. Germline CDR1 SGDLS, CDR2 YYNGEE. V lost 2 bases to trimming and J lost 0 bases, with 9 bases between them. The CDR3 spans 15 residues. The DNA of the CDR3 is TGTGCCAGCAGCGTGGCTGTGAGCTCCTACAATGAGCAGTTCTTC. It specifies CASSVAVSSYNEQFF.

The table lists this clonotype with a few counts. The V gene is TRBV7-9, the J gene TRBJ2-1; D might be TRBD2 (6 bases). The V end lost 3 bases, the J end lost 2 bases, and 14 bases lay between the germline ends. Germline V lookup: CDR1 SEHNR, CDR2 FQNEAQ (reference sequence). The CDR3 sequence is 16 residues long. CDR3 coding DNA: TGTGCCAGCAGCTTTTCCGTAGCGGACCCCTACAATGAGCAGTTCTTC. Protein sequence: CASSFSVADPYNEQFF.

In this sample, this clonotype turned up a few times. The chain employs TRBV4-2 and TRBJ1-2, with D unresolved. The germline CDR1 and CDR2 sequences are LGHNA and YNFKEQ. Trimming shortened V by 1 base and J by 7 bases, and 13 bases separated the two germline ends. The CDR3 is made up of 14 amino acids. The CDR3 DNA reads as TGTGCCAGCAGCCAAGGTTCGGGAGTAGGTGGCTACACCTTC. It encodes CASSQGSGVGGYTF.

There are a few counts of this clonotype. The J gene is TRBJ1-1, the V gene TRBV12-3 or TRBV12-4, with a weak D call TRBD1 (6 bases). The CDR3 has 15 amino acids. The V end was cut by 3 bases, the J end by 7 bases, with 18 bases between. As DNA, the CDR3 is TGTGCCAGCAGTTTCGATACCCTGGGGGCTGGTGAAGCTTTCTTT. The encoded protein is CASSFDTLGAGEAFF.

This chain links TRBV5-1 with TRBJ2-7; tentatively, D is TRBD1 (5 bases). Germline CDR1 is SGHRS and CDR2 is YFSETQ. There are 14 residues in the CDR3. Trimming removed 0 bases at V and 6 bases at J, with 13 bases between. CDR3 sequence (DNA): TGCGCCAGCAGCTTGGTTCTAGGGGTGAGCGAGCAGTACTTC. It yields the protein CASSLVLGVSEQYF.

The table lists this clonotype with a few counts. V usage is TRBV9 and J usage is TRBJ2-1, with 8 bases identical to TRBD1. The CDR3 has 15 amino acids. The V segment lost 1 base and the J segment 9 bases; nucleotides outside the gene matches: 9. Germline V gene sequence: CDR1 SGDLS, CDR2 YYNGEE. The CDR3 DNA reads as TGTGCCAGCAGCGTACTTTCAGGGGGCTCTGGTGAGCAGTTCTTC. Protein sequence: CASSVLSGGSGEQFF. Full variable domain (remainder filled in from reference TRBV9 and TRBJ2-1): DSGVTQTPKHLITATGQRVTLRCSPRSGDLSVYWYQQSLDQGLQFLIQYYNGEERAKGNILERFSAQQFPDLHSELNLSSLELGDSALYFCASSVLSGGSGEQFFGPGTRLTVL.

This chain uses TRBV2 with TRBJ2-2; D gene unclear. The V gene's germline CDR1 is SNHLY and CDR2 FYNNEI. The CDR3 consists of 14 residues. V lost 7 bases to trimming and J lost 0 bases, with 9 bases between them. The CDR3 DNA reads TGTGCCAGCACTCGAGACGCGAACACCGGGGAGCTGTTTTTT. Residues: CASTRDANTGELFF.

The genes are TRBV10-3 and TRBJ2-7; 9 bases align to TRBD1. CDR1 is ENHRY, CDR2 SYGVKD, per germline. The CDR3 spans 16 residues. V lost 3 bases and J lost 2; bases outside the gene matches: 8. In nucleotides, the CDR3 is TGTGCCATCAGTGACCCGGACAGGGGCTTCGCCTACGAGCAGTACTTC. Its protein is CAISDPDRGFAYEQYF.

This rearrangement joins TRBV5-1 to TRBJ1-3; D not resolved. CDR1 and CDR2 from the germline V gene are SGHRS and YFSETQ. Trimming shortened V by 0 bases and J by 2 bases, and 9 bases separated the two germline ends. The CDR3 contains 15 residues. The CDR3 bases are TGCGCCAGCAGCTTGGATGGATCCCCTGGAAACACCATATATTTT. Encoded protein: CASSLDGSPGNTIYF. Combining the CDR3 with reference TRBV5-1 and TRBJ1-3 gives the whole variable domain KAGVTQTPRYLIKTRGQQVTLSCSPISGHRSVSWYQQTPGQGLQFLFEYFSETQRNKGNFPGRFSGRQFSNSRSEMNVSTLELGDSALYLCASSLDGSPGNTIYFGEGSWLTVV.

In its sample, this clonotype was seen a few times. The chain carries TRBV12-3 or TRBV12-4 and TRBJ2-5, with D perhaps TRBD1 (6 bases). The CDR3 is 13 amino acids. With 6 bases removed from V and 3 bases from J, the gap between germline ends came to 11 bases. The CDR3 region is CASRYTGKETQYF. CDR3 coding DNA: TGTGCCAGCAGGTACACAGGGAAAGAGACCCAGTACTTC.

This clonotype turned up a few times. This rearrangement joins TRBV12-3 or TRBV12-4 to TRBJ2-3; 12 bases map to TRBD2. The length of the CDR3 is 17 residues. Trimming removed 1 base from V and 6 bases from J; junction bases left unmatched: 8. The CDR3 spells CASSLELGLAGKDTQYF. Written as DNA, the CDR3 is TGTGCCAGCAGTTTAGAATTAGGACTAGCGGGAAAGGATACGCAGTATTTT.

This clonotype showed up many times. V usage is TRBV29-1 and J usage is TRBJ2-1; 9 nucleotides match TRBD2. V was clipped by 3 bases and J by 0 bases; unmatched bases: 3. The CDR3 spans 15 residues. Germline CDR1 and CDR2: SQVTM and ANQGSEA. This CDR3 reads CSVDGGRASYNEQFF. CDR3 coding DNA: TGCAGCGTTGACGGCGGGAGGGCCTCCTACAATGAGCAGTTCTTC.

The table lists this clonotype with a few counts. V is TRBV9 and J is TRBJ2-2, with D uncertain. This CDR3 is built from 12 residues. V lost 1 base and J 7 bases, leaving 5 bases between the germline ends. Germline V gene sequence: CDR1 SGDLS, CDR2 YYNGEE. CDR3 amino acids: CASSVIGGELFF. The CDR3 nucleotides read TGTGCCAGCAGCGTAATAGGCGGGGAGCTGTTTTTT.

This clonotype turned up a few times. The chain carries TRBV4-1 and TRBJ2-1; 9 bases fit TRBD1. This CDR3 region has 15 residues. J lost 9 bases, V lost 4 bases, and 10 bases had no gene match. Germline CDR1 and CDR2: MGHRA and YSYEKL. CDR3 nucleotides: TGCGCCAGCAGCCTCCCGGGACAGGGCATAAGTGAGCAGTTCTTC. Protein product: CASSLPGQGISEQFF.

The J gene is TRBJ2-5, the V gene TRBV20-1; D ambiguous. The CDR3 runs to 11 residues. CDR1 and CDR2 (germline): DFQATT, SNEGSKA (reference sequence). In DNA form, the CDR3 reads TGCAGCCCTCAGGTTCAAGAGACCCAGTACTTC. Translated: CSPQVQETQYF.

The chain joins TRBV5-1 to TRBJ2-1, with D perhaps assigned TRBD1 or TRBD2 (7 bases each). CDR3 length equals 13 residues. Germline V gene sequence: CDR1 SGHRS, CDR2 YFSETQ. Trimming cost V 7 bases and J 8 bases, with 16 bases left between them. DNA for the CDR3: TGCGCCAGCTCACAGGGGACTACTCATGAGCAGTTCTTC. It codes for CASSQGTTHEQFF.

This clonotype was seen a few times. The gene calls are TRBV5-5 and TRBJ2-1; perhaps TRBD1 as D (6 bases). The length of the CDR3 is 16 residues. V gave up 4 bases and J gave up 0 bases, with 14 bases separating them. Looked up from germline, CDR1 is SGHKS and CDR2 is YYEKEE (reference sequence). The CDR3 protein is CASSVGDTGSYNEQFF. The CDR3 nucleotides are TGTGCCAGCAGCGTTGGGGACACCGGCTCCTACAATGAGCAGTTCTTC.

The V and J genes are TRBV20-1 and TRBJ2-1, with 15 positions matching TRBD2. This CDR3 comprises 16 residues. V trimming: 6 bases; J trimming: 3 bases; junction bases outside the gene matches: 6. The germline V gene encodes CDR1 DFQATT and CDR2 SNEGSKA (reference sequence). The CDR3 coding sequence is TGCAGTGCACCCGGGACTAGCGGGAGGTTCTACAATGAGCAGTTCTTC. As protein: CSAPGTSGRFYNEQFF.

The chain joins TRBV4-1 to TRBJ2-7; 11 nucleotides match TRBD2. Trimming cost V 4 bases and J 12 bases; bases outside gene matches: 11. The CDR3 consists of 14 residues. The germline V gene has CDR1 MGHRA and CDR2 YSYEKL. CDR3 DNA sequence: TGCGCCAGCAGCCCCCTTCGACTAGCGGGAAGTCGGTACTTC. It codes for CASSPLRLAGSRYF.